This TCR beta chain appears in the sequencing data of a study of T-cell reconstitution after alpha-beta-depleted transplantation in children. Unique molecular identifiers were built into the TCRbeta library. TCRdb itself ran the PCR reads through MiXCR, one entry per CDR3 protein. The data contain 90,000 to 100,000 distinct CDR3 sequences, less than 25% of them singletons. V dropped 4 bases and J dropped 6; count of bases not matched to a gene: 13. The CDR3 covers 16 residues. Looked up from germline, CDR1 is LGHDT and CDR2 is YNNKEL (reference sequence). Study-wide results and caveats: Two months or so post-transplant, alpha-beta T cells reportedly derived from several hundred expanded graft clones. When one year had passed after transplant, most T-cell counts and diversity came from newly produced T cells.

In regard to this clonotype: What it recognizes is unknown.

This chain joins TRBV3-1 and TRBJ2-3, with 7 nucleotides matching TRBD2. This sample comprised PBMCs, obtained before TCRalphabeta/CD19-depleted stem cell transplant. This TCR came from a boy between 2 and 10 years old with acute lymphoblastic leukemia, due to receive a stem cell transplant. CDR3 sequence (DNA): TGTGCCAGCAGCCCCTACTTGGGGCGGGGGTCCGATACGCAGTATTTT. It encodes CASSPYLGRGSDTQYF.